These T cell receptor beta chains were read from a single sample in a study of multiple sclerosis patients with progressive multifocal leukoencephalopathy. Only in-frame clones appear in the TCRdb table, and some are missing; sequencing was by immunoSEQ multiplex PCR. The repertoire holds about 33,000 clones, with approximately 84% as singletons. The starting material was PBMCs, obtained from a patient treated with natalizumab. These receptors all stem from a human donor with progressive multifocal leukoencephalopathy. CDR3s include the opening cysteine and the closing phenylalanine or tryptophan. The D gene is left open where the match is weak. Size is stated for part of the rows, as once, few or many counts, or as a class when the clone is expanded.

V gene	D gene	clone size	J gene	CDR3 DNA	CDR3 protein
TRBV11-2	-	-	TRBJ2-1	TGTGCCAGCAGTCAAAGGGGGAGAAGGAACAATGAGCAGTTCTTC	CASSQRGRRNNEQFF
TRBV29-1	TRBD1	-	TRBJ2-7	TGCAGCGTTGACGCGGACAGGGGCGACTACGAGCAGTACTTC	CSVDADRGDYEQYF
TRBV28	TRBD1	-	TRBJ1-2	TGTGCCAGCAGTCCGCTTCCGGGACAGGGCCCGGGCTATGGCTACACCTTC	CASSPLPGQGPGYGYTF
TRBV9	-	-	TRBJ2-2	TGTGCCAGCAGCGCTAGAGGAACGAACACCGGGGAGCTGTTTTTT	CASSARGTNTGELFF
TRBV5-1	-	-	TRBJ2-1	TGCGCCAGCAGCTCCTATGGGGATGAGCAGTTCTTC	CASSSYGDEQFF
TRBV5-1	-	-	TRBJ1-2	TGCGCCAGCAGCTTAGGAGGAAACTATGGCTACACCTTC	CASSLGGNYGYTF
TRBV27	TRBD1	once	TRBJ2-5	TGTGCCAGCAGTTTGGACAGGGGTCAAGAGACCCAGTACTTC	CASSLDRGQETQYF
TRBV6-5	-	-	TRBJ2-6	TGTGCCAGCAGTTACTCAGGAGGGCGCGGGGCCAACGTCCTGACTTTC	CASSYSGGRGANVLTF
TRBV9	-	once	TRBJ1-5	TGTGCCAGCAGCGAAGGGGGGAGGGATCAGCCCCAGCATTTT	CASSEGGRDQPQHF
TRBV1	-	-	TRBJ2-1	TGCACCAGCAGCCAGGGGGGGGCTAGCGGGAGGGCCCCGGGCAATGAGCAGTTCTTC	CTSSQGGASGRAPGNEQFF
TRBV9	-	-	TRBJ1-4	TGTGCCAGCAGCTCTAGGGGGGCAACTAATGAAAAACTGTTTTTT	CASSSRGATNEKLFF
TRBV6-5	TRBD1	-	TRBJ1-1	TGTGCCAGCAGTCCGAACAGGGGAAAAGCTTTCTTT	CASSPNRGKAFF
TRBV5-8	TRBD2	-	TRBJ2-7	TGTGCCAGCAGCTTAAACGGACTAGCGGGTTACGAGCAGTACTTC	CASSLNGLAGYEQYF
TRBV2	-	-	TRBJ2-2	TGTGCCAGCAGTTCCGGGACAACCACCGGGGAGCTGTTTTTT	CASSSGTTTGELFF
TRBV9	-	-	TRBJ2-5	TGTGCTATCCAAGGCCGTGAGACCCAGTACTTC	CAIQGRETQYF
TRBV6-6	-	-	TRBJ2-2	TGTGCCAGCAGAGCCGGGCCCAGCACCGGGGAGCTGTTTTTT	CASRAGPSTGELFF
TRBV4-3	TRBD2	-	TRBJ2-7	TGCGCCAGCAGCCAGGCCAGGGACTATCGCTACGAGCAGTACTTC	CASSQARDYRYEQYF
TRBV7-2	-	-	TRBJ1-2	TGTGCCAGCAGCTTACCACAAATACTCTATGGCTACACCTTC	CASSLPQILYGYTF
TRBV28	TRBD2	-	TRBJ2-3	TGTGCCAGCAGTTTAACTAGCGGGAGAGGAGATACGCAGTATTTT	CASSLTSGRGDTQYF
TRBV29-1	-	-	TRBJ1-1	TGCAGCGTTGATCCTGTGGGGGGCACTGAAGCTTTCTTT	CSVDPVGGTEAFF
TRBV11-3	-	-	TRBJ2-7	TGTGCCAGCAGCCTGAGCGGGCCAGCAGGCTACGAGCAGTACTTC	CASSLSGPAGYEQYF
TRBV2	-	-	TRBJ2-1	TGTGCCAGCAGTCCGCGGCCGGGGGAAAGCTCCTACAATGAGCAGTTCTTC	CASSPRPGESSYNEQFF
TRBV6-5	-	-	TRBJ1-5	TGTGCCAGCAGTCGGGACAAGGATCAGCCCCAGCATTTT	CASSRDKDQPQHF
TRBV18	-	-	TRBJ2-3	TGTGCCAGCTCCTTTGGCGGGACCCGTGCTACGCAGTATTTT	CASSFGGTRATQYF
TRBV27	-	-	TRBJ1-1	TGTGCCAGCAGTTGGACGGGAATGAACACTGAAGCTTTCTTT	CASSWTGMNTEAFF
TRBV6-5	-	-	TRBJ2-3	TGTGCCAGCGGGTACGAGGGCATACGCACAGATACGCAGTATTTT	CASGYEGIRTDTQYF
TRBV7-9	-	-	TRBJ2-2	TGTGCCAGCAGCCACACCGACAGCTCCTTGAACACCGGGGAGCTGTTTTTT	CASSHTDSSLNTGELFF
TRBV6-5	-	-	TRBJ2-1	TGTGCCAGCAGTGAACGGCAGGCAAATGAGCAGTTCTTC	CASSERQANEQFF
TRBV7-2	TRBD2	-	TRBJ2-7	TGTGCCAGCAGCCCCGGGACTAGCGGAACCTACGAGCAGTACTTC	CASSPGTSGTYEQYF
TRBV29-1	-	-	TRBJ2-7	TGCAGCGTTCTCTCAGGAATAGAGGGCGGGCAGTACTTC	CSVLSGIEGGQYF
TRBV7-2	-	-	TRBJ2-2	TGTGCCAGCAGCTTAGTGCAGCTCGCCGGGGAGCTGTTTTTT	CASSLVQLAGELFF
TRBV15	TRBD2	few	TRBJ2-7	TGTGCCACCAGCAGACCTCCGGGACTAGCGGGAAGTTACGAGCAGTACTTC	CATSRPPGLAGSYEQYF
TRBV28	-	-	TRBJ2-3	TGTGCCAGCAGTTTACCAGTCTGGGGGCCAGATACGCAGTATTTT	CASSLPVWGPDTQYF
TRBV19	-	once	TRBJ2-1	TGTGCCAGTAGTTCCTCGGCAGGCGGAACCTACAATGAGCAGTTCTTC	CASSSSAGGTYNEQFF
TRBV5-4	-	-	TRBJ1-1	TGTGCCAGCAGCTTGGGAGAAGTCAACACTGAAGCTTTCTTT	CASSLGEVNTEAFF
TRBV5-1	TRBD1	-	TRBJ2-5	TGCGCCAGCGCCTACGGGACAGGGAACCCCCAAGAGACCCAGTACTTC	CASAYGTGNPQETQYF
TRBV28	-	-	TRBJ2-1	TGTGCCAGCAGTACTAGCAGAGAGCAGTTCTTC	CASSTSREQFF
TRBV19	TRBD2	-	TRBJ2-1	TGTGCCAGTAGTATACGGCTAGCGGGAGTTTCCTACAATGAGCAGTTCTTC	CASSIRLAGVSYNEQFF
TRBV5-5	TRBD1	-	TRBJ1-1	TGTGCCAGCAGCTTCACCGGGACAGGGAACACTGAAGCTTTCTTT	CASSFTGTGNTEAFF
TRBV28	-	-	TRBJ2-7	TGTGCCAGCAGCCACCAGACTATCAGCTCCTACGAGCAGTACTTC	CASSHQTISSYEQYF
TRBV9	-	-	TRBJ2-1	TGTGCCAGCAGCGCGCCCGGGTTCTCCTACAATGAGCAGTTCTTC	CASSAPGFSYNEQFF
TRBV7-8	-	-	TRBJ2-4	TGTGCCAGCGGAAAAACCATTGGGGTAGCCAAAAACATTCAGTACTTC	CASGKTIGVAKNIQYF
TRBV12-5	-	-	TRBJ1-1	TGTGCTAGTGGTTTGGGCGGGACGTTTGCTTTCTTT	CASGLGGTFAFF
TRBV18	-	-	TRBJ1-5	TGTGCCAGCTCACCTTCCGGGACAAGCAATCAGCCCCAGCATTTT	CASSPSGTSNQPQHF
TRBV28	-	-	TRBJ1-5	TGTGCCAGCAGTTTATATCAGGCAGACACCCGTCATCAGCCCCAGCATTTT	CASSLYQADTRHQPQHF
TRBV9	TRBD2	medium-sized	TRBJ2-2	TGTGCCAGCAGCGTAGGCAGGACTAGCGGGAGTGGGAACACCGGGGAGCTGTTTTTT	CASSVGRTSGSGNTGELFF
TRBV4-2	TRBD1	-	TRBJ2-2	TGTGCCAGCAGCCAAGACATGTGGGGCAGGGGGCGTACCGGGGAGCTGTTTTTT	CASSQDMWGRGRTGELFF